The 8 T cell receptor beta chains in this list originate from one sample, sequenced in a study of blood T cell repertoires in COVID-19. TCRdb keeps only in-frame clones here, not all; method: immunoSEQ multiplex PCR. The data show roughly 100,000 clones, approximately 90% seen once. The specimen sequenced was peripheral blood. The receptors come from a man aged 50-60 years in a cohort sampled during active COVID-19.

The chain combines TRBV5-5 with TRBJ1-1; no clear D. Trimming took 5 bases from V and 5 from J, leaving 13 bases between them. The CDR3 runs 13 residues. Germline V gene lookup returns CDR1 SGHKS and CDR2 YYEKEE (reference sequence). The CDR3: CASSSHRSTEAFF. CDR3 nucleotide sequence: TGTGCCAGCAGTTCACACCGGAGTACTGAAGCTTTCTTT.

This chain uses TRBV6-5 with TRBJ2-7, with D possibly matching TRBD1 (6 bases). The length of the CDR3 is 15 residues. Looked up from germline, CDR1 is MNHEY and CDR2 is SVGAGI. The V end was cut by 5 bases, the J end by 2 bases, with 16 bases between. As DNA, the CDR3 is TGTGCCAGCAGTCTTCACACGACAGGAGCCTACGAGCAGTACGTC. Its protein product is CASSLHTTGAYEQYV.

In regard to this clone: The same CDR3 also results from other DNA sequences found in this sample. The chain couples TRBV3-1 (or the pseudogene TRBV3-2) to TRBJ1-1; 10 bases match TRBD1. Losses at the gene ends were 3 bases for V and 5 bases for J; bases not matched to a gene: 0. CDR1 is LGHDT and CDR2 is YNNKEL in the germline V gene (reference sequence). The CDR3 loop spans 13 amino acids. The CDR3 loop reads CASSQGQGTEAFF. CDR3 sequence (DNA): TGTGCCAGCAGCCAGGGACAGGGGACTGAAGCTTTCTTT.

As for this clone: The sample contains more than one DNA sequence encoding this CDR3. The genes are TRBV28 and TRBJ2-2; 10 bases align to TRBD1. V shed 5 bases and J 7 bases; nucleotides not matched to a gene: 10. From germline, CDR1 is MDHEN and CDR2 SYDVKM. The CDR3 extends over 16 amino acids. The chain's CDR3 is CASSQDTGQGIGELFF. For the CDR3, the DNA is TGTGCCAGCAGTCAAGACACGGGACAGGGGATCGGGGAGCTGTTTTTT. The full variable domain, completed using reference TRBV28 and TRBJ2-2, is DVKVTQSSRYLVKRTGEKVFLECVQDMDHENMFWYRQDPGLGLRLIYFSYDVKMKEKGDIPEGYSVSREKKERFSLILESASTNQTSMYLCASSQDTGQGIGELFFGEGSRLTVL.

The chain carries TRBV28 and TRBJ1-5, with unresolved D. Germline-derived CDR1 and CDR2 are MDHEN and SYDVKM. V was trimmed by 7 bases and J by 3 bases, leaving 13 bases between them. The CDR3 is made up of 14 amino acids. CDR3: CASNWLYDNQPQHF. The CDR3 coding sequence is TGTGCCAGCAACTGGTTGTACGACAATCAGCCCCAGCATTTT.

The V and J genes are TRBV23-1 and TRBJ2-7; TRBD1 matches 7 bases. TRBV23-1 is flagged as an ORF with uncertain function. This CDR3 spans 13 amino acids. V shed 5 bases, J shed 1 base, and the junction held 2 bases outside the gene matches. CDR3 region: CASSVGQSYEQYF. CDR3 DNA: TGCGCCAGCAGTGTGGGACAGTCCTACGAGCAGTACTTC.

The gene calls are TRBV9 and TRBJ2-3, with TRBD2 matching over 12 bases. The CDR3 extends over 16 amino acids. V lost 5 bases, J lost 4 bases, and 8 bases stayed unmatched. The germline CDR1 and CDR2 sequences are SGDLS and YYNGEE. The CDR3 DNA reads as TGTGCCAGCAGTGGCCTAGCGGGGGGGGCTGCAGATACGCAGTATTTT. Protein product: CASSGLAGGAADTQYF.

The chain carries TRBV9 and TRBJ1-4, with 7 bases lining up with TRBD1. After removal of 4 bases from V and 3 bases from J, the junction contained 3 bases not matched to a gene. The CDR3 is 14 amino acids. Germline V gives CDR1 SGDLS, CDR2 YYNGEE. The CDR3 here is CASSPGGPNEKLFF. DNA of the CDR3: TGTGCCAGCAGCCCAGGGGGTCCTAATGAAAAACTGTTTTTT. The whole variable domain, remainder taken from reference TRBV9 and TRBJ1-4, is DSGVTQTPKHLITATGQRVTLRCSPRSGDLSVYWYQQSLDQGLQFLIQYYNGEERAKGNILERFSAQQFPDLHSELNLSSLELGDSALYFCASSPGGPNEKLFFGSGTQLSVL.